Each of the 25 T cell receptor beta chains below was sequenced from the same sample in a study of shared clonotypes between healthy human individuals. Some clones are missing from TCRdb's copy, which holds only in-frame ones; the method was immunoSEQ multiplex PCR. Of about 550,000 clones listed, about 95% are singletons. Naive CD8 cells were CD45RO-negative, positively selected for CCR7, excluding terminally differentiated effector memory CD45RA+ cells. The sequenced sample consisted of naive CD8+ T cells sorted from blood. All receptors come from a woman in her 30s in good health.

This clone was recorded once. The chain combines TRBV19 with TRBJ2-1; D possibly matches TRBD1 or TRBD2 (5 bases each). This CDR3 is 14 amino acids long. Germline loops: CDR1 LNHDA, CDR2 SQIVND (reference sequence). Between the trimmed V and J ends, which lost 3 bases and 7 bases, there was a span of 13 bases. The CDR3 DNA sequence: TGTGCCAGTAGTATGAGGGGACCAGAGAATGAGCAGTTCTTC. As protein: CASSMRGPENEQFF.

About this clone itself: At the DNA level, this CDR3 is encoded by other sequences in the same sample as well. The V call is TRBV7-9, the J call TRBJ2-7; 9 nucleotides match TRBD1. Germline V gives CDR1 SEHNR, CDR2 FQNEAQ (reference sequence). Trimming removed 4 bases from V and 0 bases from J; junction bases left unmatched: 1. This CDR3 contains 14 residues. The CDR3 DNA is TGTGCCAGCAGCTCGACAGGGGGCTCCTACGAGCAGTACTTC. Residues: CASSSTGGSYEQYF.

The V and J genes are TRBV9 and TRBJ2-7; the D gene is possibly TRBD1 (7 bases). The CDR3 covers 11 residues. V was cut by 4 bases and J by 7 bases, with 9 bases left in between. Germline V gene data show CDR1 as SGDLS and CDR2 as YYNGEE. The DNA for the CDR3 is TGTGCCAGCAGCTCAGGGGGGGAGCAGTACTTC. Protein sequence: CASSSGGEQYF.

The table lists this clone with a few counts. The chain employs TRBV28 and TRBJ1-2; TRBD1 aligns across 8 bases. This CDR3 comprises 15 residues. The germline V gene encodes CDR1 MDHEN and CDR2 SYDVKM. The trim removed 7 bases at V and 3 bases at J, leaving 10 bases unmatched. The CDR3 DNA reads as TGTGCCAGCACCGCAGGGGGCGTTGGGGACTATGGCTACACCTTC. It yields the protein CASTAGGVGDYGYTF.

The rearrangement joins TRBV10-3 to TRBJ2-1, with 12 bases identical to TRBD2. CDR3 length equals 14 residues. The trim removed 6 bases at V and 9 bases at J, leaving 6 bases unmatched. Germline V gene data show CDR1 as ENHRY and CDR2 as SYGVKD. DNA for the CDR3: TGTGCCATCAGGGCGACTAGCGGGAGTTCTGAGCAGTTCTTC. Protein sequence: CAIRATSGSSEQFF.

The V and J genes are TRBV28 and TRBJ2-3, with D unresolved. Germline CDR1 MDHEN, CDR2 SYDVKM. Trimming took off 2 bases at V and 4 bases at J, with 7 bases between the two ends. The CDR3 spans 13 residues. In nucleotides, the CDR3 is TGTGCCAGCAGTTTAAATCGGGCAGATACGCAGTATTTT. It specifies CASSLNRADTQYF.

The chain carries TRBV28 and TRBJ2-1; possible D gene TRBD2, 6 bases. Trimming pared 6 bases from V and 0 bases from J, leaving 15 bases between. Germline CDR1 and CDR2: MDHEN and SYDVKM. The CDR3 contains 16 residues. CDR3 sequence reads: CASRGVLAFSYNEQFF. The CDR3 region has the DNA TGTGCCAGCAGGGGGGTCCTAGCGTTCTCCTACAATGAGCAGTTCTTC.

The V call is TRBV28, the J call TRBJ2-1; no definite D call. Germline CDR1 reads MDHEN; CDR2 reads SYDVKM. The CDR3 is made up of 16 amino acids. Trimming left V 1 base short and J 1 base short, with 11 bases between. CDR3 amino acids: CASSLLGIGSYNEQFF. Written as DNA, the CDR3 is TGTGCCAGCAGTTTATTGGGGATTGGTTCCTACAATGAGCAGTTCTTC.

The chain couples TRBV4-2 to TRBJ2-3, with D perhaps TRBD2 (5 bases). Trimming took 8 bases from V and 0 from J, leaving 15 bases between them. Germline lookup yields CDR1 LGHNA and CDR2 YNFKEQ. CDR3 length: 15 residues. The CDR3 here is CASCPVASSTDTQYF. CDR3 in DNA: TGTGCCAGCTGCCCTGTGGCTAGCAGCACAGATACGCAGTATTTT.

V gene TRBV11-1 combines with J gene TRBJ2-1; D possibly uses TRBD1 or TRBD2 (5 bases each). The V end lost 4 bases, the J end lost 0 bases, and 10 bases lay between the germline ends. The germline V gene encodes CDR1 SGHAT and CDR2 FQDESV (reference sequence). There are 15 residues in the CDR3. The CDR3 spells CASSSGPSSYNEQFF. The DNA for the CDR3 is TGTGCCAGCAGCTCGGGACCCAGCTCCTACAATGAGCAGTTCTTC.

The rearrangement links TRBV5-6 to TRBJ2-2, with TRBD1 identical over 12 bases. Germline trimming cut 4 bases from V and 6 bases from J; bases unmatched to any gene: 7. Germline lookup yields CDR1 SGHDT and CDR2 YYEEEE. The CDR3 runs to 16 residues. The CDR3 region is CASSTPGQGAAGELFF. The CDR3 DNA reads TGTGCCAGCAGCACACCGGGACAGGGGGCTGCCGGGGAGCTGTTTTTT.

This rearrangement joins TRBV30 to TRBJ2-5; TRBD1 aligns across 7 bases. Gene TRBJ2-7 matches the end of the DNA better, so the J call may be wrong. CDR3 length equals 13 residues. Per the germline V gene, CDR1 is GTSNPN and CDR2 is SVGIG (reference sequence). For the CDR3, the DNA is TGTGCCTGGAGTGTTGCAGGGGGCTACGAGCAGTACTTC. Translation gives CAWSVAGGYEQYF.

The chain links TRBV5-4 to TRBJ2-2, with 10 bases lining up with TRBD2. The CDR3 has 17 amino acids. Germline CDR1 reads SGHNT; CDR2 reads YYREEE (reference sequence). Germline trimming cut 3 bases from V and 2 bases from J; bases unmatched to any gene: 7. The chain's CDR3 is CASSYPGLASNTGELFF. As DNA, the CDR3 is TGTGCCAGCAGCTATCCGGGACTAGCGTCAAACACCGGGGAGCTGTTTTTT. Full variable domain (missing parts from reference TRBV5-4 and TRBJ2-2): ETGVTQSPTHLIKTRGQQVTLRCSSQSGHNTVSWYQQALGQGPQFIFQYYREEENGRGNFPPRFSGLQFPNYSSELNVNALELDDSALYLCASSYPGLASNTGELFFGEGSRLTVL.

The chain has TRBV28 and TRBJ2-7, with 7 bases aligning to TRBD2. The junction had 6 bases not matched to a gene; V was cut back by 2 bases and J by 5 bases. This CDR3 comprises 14 residues. Germline loops: CDR1 MDHEN, CDR2 SYDVKM. CDR3 amino acids: CASSLRGGFDEQYF. CDR3 sequence (DNA): TGTGCCAGCAGTTTAAGGGGAGGGTTCGACGAGCAGTACTTC.

The CDR3 loop is CASSSGGSNEQFF. As DNA, the CDR3 is TGTGCCAGCAGTTCTGGCGGGAGCAATGAGCAGTTCTTC. The V and J genes are TRBV27 and TRBJ2-1; 7 nucleotides line up with TRBD2. V lost 4 bases, J lost 6 bases, and 3 bases stayed unmatched. The CDR3 sequence is 13 residues long. Germline values: CDR1 MNHEY, CDR2 SMNVEV (reference sequence).

The rearrangement links TRBV19 to TRBJ1-4; 8 bases agree with TRBD1. Germline-derived CDR1 and CDR2 are LNHDA and SQIVND (reference sequence). Unmatched junction bases numbered 6, after V lost 0 bases and J lost 6 bases. The CDR3 sequence is 16 residues long. CDR3 in DNA: TGTGCCAGTAGTATAGACCCGACAGGGGAGGATGAAAAACTGTTTTTT. The encoded protein is CASSIDPTGEDEKLFF.

In DNA, the CDR3 is TGTGCCAGCGAACTAGCGGAATCCTACGAGCAGTACTTC. The encoded protein is CASELAESYEQYF. The genes are TRBV11-2 and TRBJ2-7, with 8 bases identical to TRBD2. The trim removed 8 bases at V and 1 base at J, leaving 4 bases unmatched. The CDR3 totals 13 residues. CDR1 and CDR2 from the germline V gene are SGHAT and FQNNGV.

The gene calls are TRBV27 and TRBJ1-5; D is undetermined. This CDR3 has 14 amino acids. The germline V gene has CDR1 MNHEY and CDR2 SMNVEV (reference sequence). With 4 bases removed from V and 0 bases from J, the gap between germline ends came to 7 bases. The CDR3 nucleotides read TGTGCCAGCAGTTCTACAGATAGCAATCAGCCCCAGCATTTT. It encodes CASSSTDSNQPQHF.

The CDR3 DNA reads as TGTGCCATCAGTATGAACACTGAAGCTTTCTTT. This gives the protein CAISMNTEAFF. V and J are TRBV10-3 and TRBJ1-1, with unresolved D. The CDR3 totals 11 residues. V dropped 5 bases and J dropped 0 bases, with 1 base sitting between them. CDR1 is ENHRY and CDR2 is SYGVKD in the germline V gene.

The chain employs TRBV6-5 and TRBJ1-1; no definite D call. Germline V lookup: CDR1 MNHEY, CDR2 SVGAGI. Trimming took 3 bases from V and 0 from J, leaving 14 bases between them. The CDR3 loop spans 16 amino acids. CDR3 coding DNA: TGTGCCAGCAGTTATAACCGGGGAAGCATGAACACTGAAGCTTTCTTT. Protein sequence: CASSYNRGSMNTEAFF.

The chain couples TRBV18 to TRBJ2-7; D unclear. There are 13 residues in the CDR3. Germline loops: CDR1 KGHSH, CDR2 LQKENI. Trimming pared 2 bases from V and 2 bases from J, leaving 7 bases between. This chain's CDR3 is CASSPDATYEQYF. The CDR3 coding sequence is TGTGCCAGCTCACCAGACGCGACCTACGAGCAGTACTTC.

This chain uses TRBV5-6 with TRBJ2-2; 8 bases line up with TRBD2. This CDR3 spans 16 amino acids. Per germline, CDR1 SGHDT and CDR2 YYEEEE. V was pared by 0 bases and J by 3 bases, with 4 bases of the junction left unmatched. The DNA for the CDR3 is TGTGCCAGCAGCTTGGGTGCGGGAGGCTACACCGGGGAGCTGTTTTTT. Translated, it gives CASSLGAGGYTGELFF.

This rearrangement joins TRBV19 to TRBJ2-1; perhaps TRBD1 as D (6 bases). V shed 3 bases and J shed 6 bases, with 15 bases lying between them. The CDR3 consists of 15 residues. Germline V gives CDR1 LNHDA, CDR2 SQIVND (reference sequence). Here the CDR3 reads CASSIRGPSFNEQFF. As DNA, the CDR3 is TGTGCCAGTAGTATCAGGGGCCCCAGCTTCAATGAGCAGTTCTTC. The full variable domain, rest sourced from reference TRBV19 and TRBJ2-1, is DGGITQSPKYLFRKEGQNVTLSCEQNLNHDAMYWYRQDPGQGLRLIYYSQIVNDFQKGDIAEGYSVSREKKESFPLTVTSAQKNPTAFYLCASSIRGPSFNEQFFGPGTRLTVL.

V gene TRBV2 combines with J gene TRBJ1-1; D is unclear. The germline V gene encodes CDR1 SNHLY and CDR2 FYNNEI. The CDR3 contains 14 residues. The ends were cut back, 4 bases at V and 0 bases at J, with 9 bases in the middle. The CDR3 nucleotides read TGTGCCAGCAGTGTAAGACACCTGAACACTGAAGCTTTCTTT. It codes for CASSVRHLNTEAFF.

This clone was seen only once. The chain employs TRBV4-1 and TRBJ2-5; D is unclear. The tail of the sequence fits TRBJ2-7 better, so the J call may be wrong. The germline V gene encodes CDR1 MGHRA and CDR2 YSYEKL. The CDR3 loop spans 17 amino acids. The CDR3, as DNA: TGCGCCAGCAGCCAAGATGTTCCGGGCACGGCCTCCTACGAGCAGTACTTC. Its translation: CASSQDVPGTASYEQYF.